What follows are 32 T cell receptor beta chains derived from one specimen sequenced in a study of CD8 T cell repertoires and HIV-1 epitope variants (TCRdb year 2020). The library was obtained by the immunoSEQ multiplex PCR assay. This immuneACCESS table, as held by TCRdb, lists in-frame sequences with V and J called but not all clones. Of the missing ones, under half trace to an unresolved V gene in checked studies; the others have no known cause. Counted in this sample were thousands of clones; approximately 71% of them appeared once. Together, the top ten hold roughly 44% of the sample. For these receptors, no antigen is known. What was sequenced was cultured CD8+ T cells derived from PBMCs. These TCRs come from a male donor with HIV.

The CDR3 spells CAVNSGVSSYEQYF. CDR3 nucleotides: TGTGCCGTCAATAGCGGGGTCAGCTCCTACGAGCAGTACTTC. This rearrangement joins TRBV6-6 to TRBJ2-7, with 8 nucleotides matching TRBD2. The CDR3 totals 14 residues. V lost 11 bases, J lost 0 bases, and 9 bases stayed unmatched. CDR1 and CDR2 (germline): MNHNY, SVGAGI (reference sequence).

Here the CDR3 reads CASSNQNYGYTF. The CDR3 nucleotides read TGTGCCAGCAGTAACCAGAACTATGGCTACACCTTC. The chain combines TRBV28 with TRBJ1-2; no reliable D call. This CDR3 region has 12 residues. Germline CDR1 MDHEN, CDR2 SYDVKM. The V gene lost 5 bases and the J gene lost 2 bases, with 6 bases spanning the gap.

This clone was recorded only once. The chain recombines TRBV19 with TRBJ2-3; 13 bases fit TRBD2. Per the germline V gene, CDR1 is LNHDA and CDR2 is SQIVND (reference sequence). Germline trimming cut 3 bases from V and 3 bases from J; bases unmatched to any gene: 6. This CDR3 is built from 17 residues. CDR3 in amino acids: CASSIGLAGARTDTQYF. As DNA, the CDR3 is TGTGCCAGTAGTATTGGACTAGCGGGAGCGAGGACAGATACGCAGTATTTT.

This clone was seen a single time. The genes are TRBV5-1 and TRBJ2-3; D is perhaps TRBD1 or TRBD2 (5 bases each). V dropped 3 bases and J dropped 6 bases, with 17 bases sitting between them. The CDR3 runs to 15 residues. The germline CDR1 and CDR2 sequences are SGHRS and YFSETQ. CDR3 nucleotide sequence: TGCGCCAGCAGCTCCGAGGGGATCCTCCCGGATACGCAGTATTTT. This sequence encodes CASSSEGILPDTQYF.

The sample holds a few counts of this clone. This sequence joins TRBV27 and TRBJ2-7, with D possibly TRBD1 on 5 matching bases. V was trimmed by 1 base and J by 0 bases, leaving 10 bases between them. Germline CDR1 MNHEY, CDR2 SMNVEV (reference sequence). This CDR3 has 15 residues. CDR3 in DNA: TGTGCCAGCAGTTTATTGGCAGGGTCCTCCTACGAGCAGTACTTC. The encoded protein is CASSLLAGSSYEQYF.

The chain is built from TRBV19 and TRBJ2-5; 10 nucleotides agree with TRBD1. This CDR3 comprises 18 residues. Germline CDR1 and CDR2: LNHDA and SQIVND (reference sequence). V shed 5 bases and J 2 bases; nucleotides not matched to a gene: 14. CDR3 loop: CASSYRDRGNFIQETQYF. The CDR3 nucleotides are TGTGCCAGTAGTTACCGGGACAGGGGAAATTTTATACAAGAGACCCAGTACTTC.

The chain employs TRBV30 and TRBJ2-3, with no clear D. The CDR3 is 14 amino acids. Trimming left V 1 base short and J 6 bases short, with 14 bases between. The germline V gene encodes CDR1 GTSNPN and CDR2 SVGIG (reference sequence). CDR3 DNA: TGTGCCTGGAGTGGTGAGGTTGTTGGCGATACGCAGTATTTT. Protein product: CAWSGEVVGDTQYF.

V and J are TRBV7-2 and TRBJ2-5; tentative D call: TRBD1 (6 bases). This CDR3 is 16 amino acids long. V gave up 0 bases and J gave up 2 bases, with 13 bases separating them. Germline assignment: CDR1 SGHTA and CDR2 FQGNSA. CDR3: CASSLATGLGQETQYF. In nucleotides, the CDR3 is TGTGCCAGCAGCTTAGCGACAGGCCTAGGTCAAGAGACCCAGTACTTC.

CDR3 region: CASSDSGADYSNQPQHF. In DNA, the CDR3 is TGTGCCAGCAGTGATAGCGGGGCCGATTATAGCAATCAGCCCCAGCATTTT. The V and J genes are TRBV2 and TRBJ1-5; tentative D call: TRBD1 (5 bases). Looked up from germline, CDR1 is SNHLY and CDR2 is FYNNEI. The CDR3 extends over 17 amino acids. V was clipped by 3 bases and J by 0 bases, with 15 bases between them.

The V call is TRBV28, the J call TRBJ2-5; TRBD2 is a possible D gene (6 bases). V was trimmed by 3 bases and J by 2 bases, leaving 7 bases between them. CDR1 and CDR2 (germline): MDHEN, SYDVKM. The CDR3 length is 13 residues. This chain's CDR3 is CASSLEGQETQYF. In nucleotides, the CDR3 is TGTGCCAGCAGTTTGGAGGGACAAGAGACCCAGTACTTC.

The J gene is TRBJ2-5, the V gene TRBV4-3, with TRBD2 identical over 8 bases. The germline V gene encodes CDR1 LGHNA and CDR2 YSLEER. The CDR3 has 17 residues. V shed 0 bases, J shed 1 base, and the junction held 7 bases outside the gene matches. This CDR3 is CASSQDPPGGIQETQYF. The CDR3 nucleotides are TGCGCCAGCAGCCAAGATCCCCCGGGGGGGATCCAAGAGACCCAGTACTTC.

The chain joins TRBV27 to TRBJ2-7, with D unresolved. Germline V gene sequence: CDR1 MNHEY, CDR2 SMNVEV (reference sequence). Trimming took off 6 bases at V and 2 bases at J, with 11 bases between the two ends. The CDR3 runs to 13 residues. The CDR3 DNA follows: TGTGCCAGCAGCGTTACAGAGACCTACGAGCAGTACTTC. Amino acid sequence: CASSVTETYEQYF.

This chain uses TRBV5-4 with TRBJ2-1; 11 nucleotides match TRBD2. CDR1 and CDR2 (germline): SGHNT, YYREEE (reference sequence). The length of the CDR3 is 14 residues. The ends lost 7 bases at V and 8 bases at J; junction bases unmatched: 8. CDR3 loop: CASYTSGGFYEQFF. DNA for the CDR3: TGTGCCAGCTACACTAGCGGGGGATTTTATGAGCAGTTCTTC.

The chain recombines TRBV11-1 with TRBJ2-1, with D unclear. V gave up 2 bases and J gave up 5 bases, with 4 bases separating them. There are 12 residues in the CDR3. From germline, CDR1 is SGHAT and CDR2 FQDESV (reference sequence). CDR3 nucleotides: TGTGCCAGCAGCTTATTAGACAATGAGCAGTTCTTC. Amino acids: CASSLLDNEQFF.

This chain connects TRBV29-1 to TRBJ2-1; tentatively, D is TRBD1 (7 bases). In germline, CDR1 is SQVTM, CDR2 ANQGSEA. This CDR3 is 14 amino acids long. V lost 6 bases and J 0 bases, leaving 12 bases between the germline ends. Here the CDR3 reads CSVGGQSSYNEQFF. The DNA of the CDR3 is TGCAGCGTCGGGGGACAGTCCTCCTACAATGAGCAGTTCTTC.

J is TRBJ1-2 and V is TRBV4-2, with TRBD1 identical over 9 bases. Looked up from germline, CDR1 is LGHNA and CDR2 is YNFKEQ. The CDR3 is 14 residues long. V lost 3 bases to trimming and J lost 8 bases; unmatched junction nucleotides: 7. This CDR3 reads CASSQGQGSTGYTF. The CDR3 DNA follows: TGTGCCAGCAGCCAGGGACAGGGCTCGACCGGCTACACCTTC.

CDR3 residues: CASSLWEEDSPLHF. CDR3 DNA: TGTGCCAGCAGCTTATGGGAGGAGGATTCACCCCTCCACTTT. The gene calls are TRBV5-6 and TRBJ1-6; no reliable D call. The CDR3 extends over 14 amino acids. V gave up 2 bases and J gave up 8 bases, with 11 bases separating them. Per the germline V gene, CDR1 is SGHDT and CDR2 is YYEEEE.

The chain recombines TRBV7-9 with TRBJ2-7; 11 bases match TRBD2. The CDR3 contains 17 residues. The germline V gene has CDR1 SEHNR and CDR2 FQNEAQ (reference sequence). V was clipped by 4 bases and J by 2 bases; unmatched bases: 10. For the CDR3, the DNA is TGTGCCAGCAGCTCACCTGTGACTAGCGGGGACCCCTACGAGCAGTACTTC. Amino acids: CASSSPVTSGDPYEQYF.

The J gene is TRBJ2-7, the V gene TRBV9; 8 bases align to TRBD2. This CDR3 has 16 amino acids. CDR1 and CDR2 from the germline V gene are SGDLS and YYNGEE. V lost 0 bases to trimming and J lost 1 base; unmatched junction nucleotides: 6. The CDR3 protein is CASSVGLARYSYEQYF. The CDR3 bases are TGTGCCAGCAGCGTAGGACTAGCGAGGTATTCCTACGAGCAGTACTTC.

This clone was found a few times. This chain joins TRBV4-1 and TRBJ2-7, with 8 bases aligning to TRBD2. Trimming took 1 base from V and 5 from J; bases not matched to a gene: 1. Per the germline V gene, CDR1 is MGHRA and CDR2 is YSYEKL. This CDR3 region has 13 residues. The CDR3, as DNA: TGCGCCAGCAGCCAAGGGACTAGCAACGAGCAGTACTTC. Encoded protein: CASSQGTSNEQYF.

The genes are TRBV6-1 and TRBJ1-3; TRBD1 aligns across 8 bases. The CDR3 has 13 residues. V lost 11 bases to trimming and J lost 2 bases; unmatched junction nucleotides: 5. Germline CDR1 reads MNHNS; CDR2 reads SASEGT. CDR3 DNA: TGTGCCGCCTTGACAGGGGCTGGAAACACCATATATTTT. The encoded protein is CAALTGAGNTIYF.

The chain carries TRBV5-4 and TRBJ2-7; 10 bases map to TRBD2. Trimming at V came to 4 bases and at J to 4 bases, leaving 8 bases not matched to a gene. This CDR3 spans 15 amino acids. Germline V gene data show CDR1 as SGHNT and CDR2 as YYREEE (reference sequence). The CDR3 coding sequence is TGTGCCAGCAGCCCATCCGGGACTAGCGCTTACGAGCAGTACTTC. It translates to CASSPSGTSAYEQYF.

This clone was detected only once. The V call is TRBV28, the J call TRBJ2-2; 11 bases are shared with TRBD2. Germline V gives CDR1 MDHEN, CDR2 SYDVKM. With 1 base clipped from V and 0 bases from J, the junction kept 7 bases outside the gene matches. The CDR3 is made up of 19 amino acids. The CDR3 region is CASSLSYGLAGPNTGELFF. CDR3 coding DNA: TGTGCCAGCAGTTTATCCTACGGACTAGCGGGCCCGAACACCGGGGAGCTGTTTTTT.

CDR3 DNA: TGTGCCAGCAGCCCCGGGACAGGGGAGGTCAATGAGCAGTTCTTC. The encoded protein is CASSPGTGEVNEQFF. The chain is built from TRBV13 and TRBJ2-1, with 10 bases fitting TRBD1. Germline V gives CDR1 PRHDT, CDR2 FYEKMQ (reference sequence). After removal of 5 bases from V and 6 bases from J, the junction contained 7 bases not matched to a gene. CDR3 size: 15 residues.

V and J are TRBV30 and TRBJ1-1; maybe TRBD1 (6 bases). Deletions cut 5 bases from V and 5 bases from J, with 15 bases between. The germline gives CDR1 GTSNPN, CDR2 SVGIG (reference sequence). The CDR3 covers 13 residues. The DNA of the CDR3 is TGTGCCTGGGGTGGAGGGGGTCCGACTGAAGCTTTCTTT. It is translated as CAWGGGGPTEAFF.

The genes are TRBV27 and TRBJ2-7, with a tentative D call TRBD2 (6 bases). The ends were cut back, 5 bases at V and 2 bases at J, with 19 bases in the middle. The CDR3 is 16 amino acids. The germline gives CDR1 MNHEY, CDR2 SMNVEV (reference sequence). DNA of the CDR3: TGTGCCAGCAGTCCTCCGACGGGCGGGGTGCCCTACGAGCAGTACTTC. This codes for CASSPPTGGVPYEQYF.

This chain connects TRBV19 to TRBJ2-1, with D perhaps matching TRBD1 (6 bases). The CDR3 extends over 13 amino acids. V was pared by 5 bases and J by 10 bases, with 15 bases between. From germline, CDR1 is LNHDA and CDR2 SQIVND (reference sequence). For the CDR3, the DNA is TGTGCCAGTAGTGCGACAGGCTTTGGGGAGCAGTTCTTC. It is translated as CASSATGFGEQFF.

The V call is TRBV9, the J call TRBJ2-3, with 8 positions matching TRBD1. V shed 3 bases and J 0 bases; nucleotides not matched to a gene: 3. This CDR3 contains 15 residues. Germline CDR1 and CDR2: SGDLS and YYNGEE. This CDR3 reads CASSEWTGSTDTQYF. As DNA, the CDR3 is TGTGCCAGCAGCGAATGGACAGGGAGCACAGATACGCAGTATTTT.

This chain links TRBV25-1 with TRBJ2-5; D unresolved. The germline V and J ends were trimmed by 5 bases and 0 bases, with 13 bases remaining between them. Germline CDR1 is MGHDK and CDR2 is SYGVNS. The CDR3 is 15 residues long. CDR3 sequence reads: CASSPQAGNQETQYF. The CDR3, as DNA: TGTGCCAGCAGTCCCCAGGCAGGCAACCAAGAGACCCAGTACTTC.

The chain joins TRBV7-2 to TRBJ1-1; no definite D call. This CDR3 has 13 residues. The V and J ends lost 3 bases and 5 bases respectively, with 10 bases between them. Germline-derived CDR1 and CDR2 are SGHTA and FQGNSA. This chain's CDR3 is CASSFDGFTEAFF. The CDR3 region has the DNA TGTGCCAGCAGCTTTGACGGGTTTACTGAAGCTTTCTTT.

The table lists this clone with a count of one. The rearrangement uses TRBV5-1 and TRBJ1-5; D unresolved. This CDR3 contains 15 residues. The V and J ends lost 0 bases and 1 base respectively, with 8 bases between them. Germline assignment: CDR1 SGHRS and CDR2 YFSETQ. CDR3 loop: CASSLEPGSNQPQHF. DNA for the CDR3: TGCGCCAGCAGCTTGGAGCCAGGAAGCAATCAGCCCCAGCATTTT.

The sample holds a few counts of this clone. This chain uses TRBV28 with TRBJ2-2; unclear D gene. The ends were cut back, 3 bases at V and 4 bases at J, with 15 bases in the middle. Looked up from germline, CDR1 is MDHEN and CDR2 is SYDVKM. CDR3 length: 16 amino acids. The CDR3, as DNA: TGTGCCAGCAGTTTGTGGGCGGAAGGGTCCACCGGGGAGCTGTTTTTT. This gives the protein CASSLWAEGSTGELFF.